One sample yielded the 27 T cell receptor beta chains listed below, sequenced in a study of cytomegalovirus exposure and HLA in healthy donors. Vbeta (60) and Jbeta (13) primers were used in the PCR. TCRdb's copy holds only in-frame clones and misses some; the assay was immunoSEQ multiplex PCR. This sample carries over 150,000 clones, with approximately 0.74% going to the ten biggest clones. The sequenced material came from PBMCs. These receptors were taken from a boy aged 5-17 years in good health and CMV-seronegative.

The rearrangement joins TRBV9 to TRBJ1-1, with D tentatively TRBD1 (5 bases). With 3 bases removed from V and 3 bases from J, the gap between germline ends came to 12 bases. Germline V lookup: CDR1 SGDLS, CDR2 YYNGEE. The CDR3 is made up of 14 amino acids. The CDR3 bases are TGTGCCAGCAGCGGTCGGGGGGGGGACACTGAAGCTTTCTTT. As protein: CASSGRGGDTEAFF.

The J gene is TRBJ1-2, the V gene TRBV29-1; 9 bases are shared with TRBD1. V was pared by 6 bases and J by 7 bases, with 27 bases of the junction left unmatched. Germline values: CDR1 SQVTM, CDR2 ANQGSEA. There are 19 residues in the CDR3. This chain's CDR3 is CSVLNFSVGDRVITGGYTF. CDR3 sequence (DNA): TGCAGCGTCCTCAATTTTTCCGTGGGGGACAGGGTCATTACGGGTGGCTACACCTTC.

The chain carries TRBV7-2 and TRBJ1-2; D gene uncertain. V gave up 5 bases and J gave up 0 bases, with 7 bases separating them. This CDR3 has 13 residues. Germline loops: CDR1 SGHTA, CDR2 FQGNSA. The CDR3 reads CASSHTSNYGYTF. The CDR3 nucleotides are TGTGCCAGCAGCCATACTTCTAACTATGGCTACACCTTC.

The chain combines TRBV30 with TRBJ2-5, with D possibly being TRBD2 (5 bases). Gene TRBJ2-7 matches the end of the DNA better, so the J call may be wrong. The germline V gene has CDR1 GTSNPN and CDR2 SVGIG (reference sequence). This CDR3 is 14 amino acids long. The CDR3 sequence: CAWSVPRDSYEQYF. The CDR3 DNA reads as TGTGCCTGGAGTGTACCCCGGGATTCCTACGAGCAGTACTTC.

The CDR3 is CASSQQNTEAFF. CDR3 nucleotides: TGTGCCAGCAGCCAACAGAACACTGAAGCTTTCTTT. The chain carries TRBV14 and TRBJ1-1, with D uncertain. This CDR3 is built from 12 residues. Germline-derived CDR1 and CDR2 are SGHDN and FVKESK. The germline V and J ends were trimmed by 2 bases and 1 base, with 2 bases remaining between them.

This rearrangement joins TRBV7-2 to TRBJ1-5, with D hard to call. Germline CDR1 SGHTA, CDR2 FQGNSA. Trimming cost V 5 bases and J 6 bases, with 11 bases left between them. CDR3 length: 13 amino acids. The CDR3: CASSLREGQPQHF. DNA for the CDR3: TGTGCCAGCAGCCTCCGGGAGGGTCAGCCCCAGCATTTT.

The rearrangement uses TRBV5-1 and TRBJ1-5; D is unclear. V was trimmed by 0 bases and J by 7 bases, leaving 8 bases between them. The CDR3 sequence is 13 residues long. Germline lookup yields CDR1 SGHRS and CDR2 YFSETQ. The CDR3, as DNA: TGCGCCAGCAGCTTGGCCGGAGACCAGCCCCAGCATTTT. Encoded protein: CASSLAGDQPQHF.

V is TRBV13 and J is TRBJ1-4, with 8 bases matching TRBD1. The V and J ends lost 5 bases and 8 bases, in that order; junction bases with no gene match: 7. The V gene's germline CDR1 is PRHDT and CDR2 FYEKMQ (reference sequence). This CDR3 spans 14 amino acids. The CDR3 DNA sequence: TGTGCCAGCAGCAAGCAGGGGGCAGGGGAAAAACTGTTTTTT. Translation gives CASSKQGAGEKLFF. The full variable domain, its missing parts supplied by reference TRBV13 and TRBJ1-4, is AAGVIQSPRHLIKEKRETATLKCYPIPRHDTVYWYQQGPGQDPQFLISFYEKMQSDKGSIPDRFSAQQFSDYHSELNMSSLELGDSALYFCASSKQGAGEKLFFGSGTQLSVL.

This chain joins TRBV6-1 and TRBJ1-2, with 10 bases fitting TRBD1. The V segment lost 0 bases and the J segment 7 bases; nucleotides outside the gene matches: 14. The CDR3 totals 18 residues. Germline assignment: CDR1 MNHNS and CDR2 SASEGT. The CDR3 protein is CASSEARLRGQGRGGYTF. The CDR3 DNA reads TGTGCCAGCAGTGAAGCCCGTCTTAGGGGACAGGGGAGGGGTGGCTACACCTTC.

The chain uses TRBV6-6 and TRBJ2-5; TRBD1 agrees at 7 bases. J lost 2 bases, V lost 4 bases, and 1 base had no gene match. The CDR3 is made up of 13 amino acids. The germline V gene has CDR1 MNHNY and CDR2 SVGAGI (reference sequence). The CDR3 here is CASSWTGQETQYF. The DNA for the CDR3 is TGTGCCAGCAGTTGGACAGGTCAAGAGACCCAGTACTTC.

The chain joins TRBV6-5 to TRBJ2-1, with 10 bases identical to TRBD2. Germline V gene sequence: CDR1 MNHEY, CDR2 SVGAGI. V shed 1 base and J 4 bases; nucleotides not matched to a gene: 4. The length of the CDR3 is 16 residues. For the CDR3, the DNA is TGTGCCAGCAGTTACTTAACTAGCGGGGCGTACAATGAGCAGTTCTTC. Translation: CASSYLTSGAYNEQFF.

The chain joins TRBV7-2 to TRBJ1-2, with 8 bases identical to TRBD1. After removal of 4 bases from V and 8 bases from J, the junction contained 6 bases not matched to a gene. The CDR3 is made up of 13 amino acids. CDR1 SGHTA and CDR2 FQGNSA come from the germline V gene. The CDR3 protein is CASSSQGDGGYTF. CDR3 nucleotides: TGTGCCAGCAGCTCACAGGGGGACGGGGGCTACACCTTC.

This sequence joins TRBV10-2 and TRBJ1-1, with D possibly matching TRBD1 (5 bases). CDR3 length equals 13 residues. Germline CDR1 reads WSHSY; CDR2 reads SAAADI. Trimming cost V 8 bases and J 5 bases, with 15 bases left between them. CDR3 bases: TGCGCCAGCGGGGAAGGGGAGGGGACTGAAGCTTTCTTT. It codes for CASGEGEGTEAFF.

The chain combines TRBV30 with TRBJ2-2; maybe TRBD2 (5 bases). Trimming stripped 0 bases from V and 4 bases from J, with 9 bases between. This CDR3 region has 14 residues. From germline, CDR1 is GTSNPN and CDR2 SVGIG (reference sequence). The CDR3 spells CAWSVEGPTGELFF. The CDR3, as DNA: TGTGCCTGGAGTGTAGAGGGTCCCACCGGGGAGCTGTTTTTT.

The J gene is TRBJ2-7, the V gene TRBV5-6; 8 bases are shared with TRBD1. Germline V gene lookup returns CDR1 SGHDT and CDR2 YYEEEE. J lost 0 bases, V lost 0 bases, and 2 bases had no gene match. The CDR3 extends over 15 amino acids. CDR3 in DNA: TGTGCCAGCAGCTTGGGGGGACAGGCCTCCTACGAGCAGTACTTC. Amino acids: CASSLGGQASYEQYF.

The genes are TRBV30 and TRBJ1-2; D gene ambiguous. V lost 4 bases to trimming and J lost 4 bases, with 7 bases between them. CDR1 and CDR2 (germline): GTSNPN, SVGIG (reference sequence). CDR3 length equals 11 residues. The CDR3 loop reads CAWKEGYGYTF. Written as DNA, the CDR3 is TGTGCCTGGAAGGAGGGCTATGGCTACACCTTC.

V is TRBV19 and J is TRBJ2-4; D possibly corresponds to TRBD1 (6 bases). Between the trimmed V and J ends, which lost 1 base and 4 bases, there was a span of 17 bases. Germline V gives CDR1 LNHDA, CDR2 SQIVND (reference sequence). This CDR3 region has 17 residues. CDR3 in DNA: TGTGCCAGTAGTATAGGACAGCTCCGGACAGTTAAAAACATTCAGTACTTC. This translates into CASSIGQLRTVKNIQYF.

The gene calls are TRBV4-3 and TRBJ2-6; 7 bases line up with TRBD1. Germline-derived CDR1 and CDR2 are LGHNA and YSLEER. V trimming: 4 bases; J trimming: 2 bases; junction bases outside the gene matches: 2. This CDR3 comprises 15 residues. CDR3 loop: CASSLQGTGANVLTF. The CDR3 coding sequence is TGCGCCAGCAGCCTACAGGGGACTGGGGCCAACGTCCTGACTTTC.

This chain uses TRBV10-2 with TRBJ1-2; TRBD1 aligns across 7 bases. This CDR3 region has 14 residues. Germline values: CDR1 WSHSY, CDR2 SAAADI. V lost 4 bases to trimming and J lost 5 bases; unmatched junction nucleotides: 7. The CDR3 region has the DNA TGCGCCAGCAGTGGGGATGGGACAGCATATGGCTACACCTTC. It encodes CASSGDGTAYGYTF.

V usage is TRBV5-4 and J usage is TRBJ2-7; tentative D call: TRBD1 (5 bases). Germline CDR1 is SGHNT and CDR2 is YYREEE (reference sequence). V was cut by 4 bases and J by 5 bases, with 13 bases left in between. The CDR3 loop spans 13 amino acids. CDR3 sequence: CASSQGSWDEQYF. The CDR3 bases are TGTGCCAGCAGCCAGGGATCTTGGGACGAGCAGTACTTC. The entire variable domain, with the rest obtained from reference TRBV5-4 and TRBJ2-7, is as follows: ETGVTQSPTHLIKTRGQQVTLRCSSQSGHNTVSWYQQALGQGPQFIFQYYREEENGRGNFPPRFSGLQFPNYSSELNVNALELDDSALYLCASSQGSWDEQYFGPGTRLTVT.

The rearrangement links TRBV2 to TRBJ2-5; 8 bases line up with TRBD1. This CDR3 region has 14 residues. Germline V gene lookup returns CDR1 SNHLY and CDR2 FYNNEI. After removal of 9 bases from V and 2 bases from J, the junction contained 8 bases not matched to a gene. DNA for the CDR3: TGTGCCAGTAGGCCGACAGGGGTACAAGAGACCCAGTACTTC. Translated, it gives CASRPTGVQETQYF.

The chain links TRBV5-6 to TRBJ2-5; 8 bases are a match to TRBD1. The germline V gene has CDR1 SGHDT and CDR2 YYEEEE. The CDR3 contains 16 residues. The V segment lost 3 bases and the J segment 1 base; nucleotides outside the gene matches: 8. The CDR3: CASSSLQGAAQETQYF. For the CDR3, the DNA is TGTGCCAGCAGCTCACTCCAGGGGGCGGCCCAAGAGACCCAGTACTTC.

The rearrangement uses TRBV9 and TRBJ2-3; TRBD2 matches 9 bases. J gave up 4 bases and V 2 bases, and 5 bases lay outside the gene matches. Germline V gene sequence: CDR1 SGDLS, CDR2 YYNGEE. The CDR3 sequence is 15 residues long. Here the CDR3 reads CASSVRRGGADTQYF. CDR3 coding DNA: TGTGCCAGCAGCGTCCGGCGGGGGGGAGCAGATACGCAGTATTTT. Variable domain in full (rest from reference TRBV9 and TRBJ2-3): DSGVTQTPKHLITATGQRVTLRCSPRSGDLSVYWYQQSLDQGLQFLIQYYNGEERAKGNILERFSAQQFPDLHSELNLSSLELGDSALYFCASSVRRGGADTQYFGPGTRLTVL.

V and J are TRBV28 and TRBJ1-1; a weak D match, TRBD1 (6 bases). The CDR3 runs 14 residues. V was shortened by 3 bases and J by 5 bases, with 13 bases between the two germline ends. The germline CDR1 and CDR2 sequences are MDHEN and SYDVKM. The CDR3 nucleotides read TGTGCCAGCAGTTTGTCAGGGGCGTGGACTGAAGCTTTCTTT. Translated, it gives CASSLSGAWTEAFF.

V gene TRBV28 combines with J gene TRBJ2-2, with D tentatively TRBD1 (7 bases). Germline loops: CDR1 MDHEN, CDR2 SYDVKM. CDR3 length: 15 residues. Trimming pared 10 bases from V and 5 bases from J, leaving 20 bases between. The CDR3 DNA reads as TGTGCCACCTCAATAGGGGGCGCGGGAACCGGGGAGCTGTTTTTT. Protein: CATSIGGAGTGELFF. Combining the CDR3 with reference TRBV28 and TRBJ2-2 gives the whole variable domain DVKVTQSSRYLVKRTGEKVFLECVQDMDHENMFWYRQDPGLGLRLIYFSYDVKMKEKGDIPEGYSVSREKKERFSLILESASTNQTSMYLCATSIGGAGTGELFFGEGSRLTVL.

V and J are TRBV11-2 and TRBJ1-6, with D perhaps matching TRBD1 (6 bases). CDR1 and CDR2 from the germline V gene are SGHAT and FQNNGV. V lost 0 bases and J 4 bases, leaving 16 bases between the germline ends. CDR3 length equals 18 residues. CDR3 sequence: CASSLDPPGGFYNSPLHF. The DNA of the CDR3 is TGTGCCAGCAGCTTAGATCCTCCTGGGGGCTTTTATAATTCACCCCTCCACTTT.

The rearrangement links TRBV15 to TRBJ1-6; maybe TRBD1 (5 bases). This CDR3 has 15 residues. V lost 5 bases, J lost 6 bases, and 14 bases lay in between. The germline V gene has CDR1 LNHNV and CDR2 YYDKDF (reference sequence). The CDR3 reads CATSPKPGINSPLHF. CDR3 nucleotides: TGTGCCACCAGCCCAAAACCAGGGATTAATTCACCCCTCCACTTT.